Below, 11 T cell receptor beta chains from the same sample are listed, as sequenced in a study of blood T cell repertoires in COVID-19. The repertoire was sequenced with immunoSEQ multiplex PCR; TCRdb's copy has only in-frame clones and lacks some. The sample has 150,000 to 250,000 clones, around 95% seen once. The sample taken for sequencing was peripheral blood. The receptors were sampled from a man aged 25-45 years with COVID-19, enrolled during active disease.

The chain has TRBV5-6 and TRBJ2-7; 8 bases line up with TRBD1. V shed 4 bases, J shed 3 bases, and the junction held 18 bases outside the gene matches. The CDR3 has 18 amino acids. CDR1 and CDR2 from the germline V gene are SGHDT and YYEEEE. CDR3 nucleotides: TGTGCCAGCAGCCTCACCGGGACAGGTGACATAAGGGGCTACGAGCAGTACTTC. It translates to CASSLTGTGDIRGYEQYF.

V and J are TRBV18 and TRBJ2-3; TRBD2 agrees at 13 bases. Trimming took 3 bases from V and 8 from J; bases not matched to a gene: 8. This CDR3 comprises 16 residues. Per the germline V gene, CDR1 is KGHSH and CDR2 is LQKENI. CDR3 DNA: TGTGCCAGCTCACCGTTTAAGACTAGCGGGGGGACTACGCAGTATTTT. Protein sequence: CASSPFKTSGGTTQYF.

The genes are TRBV2 and TRBJ2-5, with D possibly being TRBD1 (6 bases). The CDR3 consists of 13 residues. Germline V gives CDR1 SNHLY, CDR2 FYNNEI. Trimming left V 5 bases short and J 9 bases short, with 16 bases between. CDR3 sequence reads: CASSIGTPGAQYF. CDR3 nucleotide sequence: TGTGCCAGCAGTATCGGGACACCTGGGGCCCAGTACTTC.

The chain links TRBV4-1 to TRBJ1-5; 8 bases agree with TRBD1. CDR1 is MGHRA and CDR2 is YSYEKL in the germline V gene. The CDR3 loop spans 19 amino acids. J gave up 5 bases and V 1 base, and 16 bases lay outside the gene matches. CDR3 in DNA: TGCGCCAGCAGCCAAGCACCGGGACAGGACATATTAGCACATCAGCCCCAGCATTTT. Protein: CASSQAPGQDILAHQPQHF.

This CDR3 is CASSSGQDTEAFF. The CDR3, as DNA: TGTGCCAGCTCATCAGGACAAGACACTGAAGCTTTCTTT. V and J are TRBV18 and TRBJ1-1; weak D call: TRBD1 (5 bases). V was cut by 5 bases and J by 3 bases, with 10 bases left in between. Germline V lookup: CDR1 KGHSH, CDR2 LQKENI. The CDR3 extends over 13 amino acids.

The chain uses TRBV7-3 and TRBJ1-5; D unclear. Deletions cut 2 bases from V and 9 bases from J, with 11 bases between. Germline CDR1 SGHTA, CDR2 FQGTGA. The CDR3 covers 13 residues. The CDR3 nucleotides read TGTGCCAGCAGCTTATACCCGGAGGGGCCCCAGCATTTT. Residues: CASSLYPEGPQHF. Based on the CDR3 plus reference TRBV7-3 and TRBJ1-5, the full variable domain is GAGVSQTPSNKVTEKGKYVELRCDPISGHTALYWYRQSLGQGPEFLIYFQGTGAADDSGLPNDRFFAVRPEGSVSTLKIQRTERGDSAVYLCASSLYPEGPQHFGDGTRLSIL.

J is TRBJ1-2 and V is TRBV15, with D tentatively TRBD1 (5 bases). The germline gives CDR1 LNHNV, CDR2 YYDKDF (reference sequence). The CDR3 spans 15 residues. Trimming pared 3 bases from V and 0 bases from J, leaving 11 bases between. The CDR3 loop is CATSRGGVTNYGYTF. The CDR3 DNA follows: TGTGCCACCAGCAGGGGGGGGGTAACTAACTATGGCTACACCTTC.

The rearrangement joins TRBV3-1 (or the pseudogene TRBV3-2) to TRBJ1-1, with D perhaps TRBD1 (6 bases). The CDR3 loop spans 13 amino acids. The ends were cut back, 3 bases at V and 6 bases at J, with 11 bases in the middle. The germline CDR1 and CDR2 sequences are LGHDT and YNNKEL (reference sequence). The CDR3, as DNA: TGTGCCAGCAGCCAGAGGGGGGGCTCTGAAGCTTTCTTT. It encodes CASSQRGGSEAFF.

This clone appeared once. The chain combines TRBV11-2 with TRBJ2-3; TRBD2 agrees at 7 bases. The CDR3 totals 13 residues. V shed 10 bases, J shed 2 bases, and the junction held 6 bases outside the gene matches. Germline assignment: CDR1 SGHAT and CDR2 FQNNGV. CDR3 nucleotides: TGTGCCACTGGGGGGGGGACCACAGATACGCAGTATTTT. Translating gives CATGGGTTDTQYF.

This rearrangement joins TRBV10-3 to TRBJ2-7; D may be TRBD2 (5 bases). In germline, CDR1 is ENHRY, CDR2 SYGVKD. This CDR3 comprises 14 residues. Trimming stripped 0 bases from V and 2 bases from J, with 8 bases between. For the CDR3, the DNA is TGTGCCATCAGTGAGTCGAGGACTGCCTACGAGCAGTACTTC. It is translated as CAISESRTAYEQYF.

V is TRBV5-1 and J is TRBJ2-1; 10 positions agree with TRBD2. CDR3 length: 15 residues. Unmatched junction bases numbered 7, after V lost 5 bases and J lost 5 bases. The V gene's germline CDR1 is SGHRS and CDR2 YFSETQ. The CDR3 bases are TGCGCCAGCAGTATCACTAGCGGGGAGGACAATGAGCAGTTCTTC. It translates to CASSITSGEDNEQFF. Filled out from reference TRBV5-1 and TRBJ2-1, the complete variable domain reads KAGVTQTPRYLIKTRGQQVTLSCSPISGHRSVSWYQQTPGQGLQFLFEYFSETQRNKGNFPGRFSGRQFSNSRSEMNVSTLELGDSALYLCASSITSGEDNEQFFGPGTRLTVL.